This entry describes one TCR beta chain. Its cognate antigen is unknown. These data come from a study of graft-versus-host responses after intestinal transplantation. For the study at large: Recipients received multivisceral, liver-intestinal, or isolated intestinal transplants. Every one of the recipients received anti-thymocyte globulin induction and afterwards took tacrolimus and steroids for around 3 years. Study-wide results and caveats: GvH clones detected in recipient marrow included some appearing first in ileum or blood. Graft-versus-host to host-versus-graft clonal ratios in allografts were high in patients with graft-donor T cell macrochimerism.

Repertoires were generated with immunoSEQ multiplex PCR, while TCRdb's copy carries only in-frame clones and drops some. The table has over 75,000 clones, around 90% seen once. The V end lost 6 bases, the J end lost 4 bases, and 13 bases lay between the germline ends. CDR3 length: 14 amino acids. Germline V CDR1 and CDR2: MDHEN, SYDVKM. The receptor's source is a human donor who was the organ donor for an intestinal transplant. The input for sequencing was unstimulated CD8+ T cells sorted from spleen or lymph node cells, taken before transplant. This rearrangement joins TRBV28 to TRBJ1-5; D is ambiguous. The CDR3 loop reads CASSSSILNQPQHF. The CDR3 region has the DNA TGTGCCAGCAGCTCGTCGATACTGAATCAGCCCCAGCATTTT. The variable domain in full, with the rest retrieved from reference TRBV28 and TRBJ1-5, is DVKVTQSSRYLVKRTGEKVFLECVQDMDHENMFWYRQDPGLGLRLIYFSYDVKMKEKGDIPEGYSVSREKKERFSLILESASTNQTSMYLCASSSSILNQPQHFGDGTRLSIL.